A selection of T cell receptor beta chains follows, all from one sample in a study of cytomegalovirus exposure and HLA in healthy donors. Only in-frame clones appear in the TCRdb table, and some are missing; sequencing was by immunoSEQ multiplex PCR. Here the sample spans approximately 140,000 clones, almost 80% being singletons. Sequenced material: PBMCs. Every receptor here comes from a man aged 18 to 30 in good health and CMV-seronegative. The CDR3 runs from the conserved cysteine through the conserved F or W. A D gene is named only where the DNA matches it firmly. Expanded clones get a size class; other rows say once, few or many, or leave the size out.

-	TRBV11-3	-	12	TRBJ2-2	TGTGCCAGCAGCTTAGGGGGCGAGGAGCTGTTTTTT	CASSLGGEELFF
-	TRBV18	-	13	TRBJ1-5	TGTGCCAGCTCACCAGGGGGGATTCAGCCCCAGCATTTT	CASSPGGIQPQHF
-	TRBV2	-	15	TRBJ1-3	TGTGCCAGCGCTGGGGGCAGGGGAGCTGGAAACACCATATATTTT	CASAGGRGAGNTIYF
few	TRBV5-1	TRBD2	16	TRBJ2-2	TGCGCCAGCAGCTTCGGGTTGCGGGGGAGCACCGGGGAGCTGTTTTTT	CASSFGLRGSTGELFF
-	TRBV13	-	12	TRBJ2-4	TGTGCCAGCAGCCAAGGGGCGAACATTCAGTACTTC	CASSQGANIQYF
once	TRBV2	TRBD1	14	TRBJ1-2	TGTGCCAGCAGGGACAGGGCCGGCGGCTATGGCTACACCTTC	CASRDRAGGYGYTF
-	TRBV5-1	TRBD1	14	TRBJ2-3	TGCGCCAGCAGGGTGACAGGGGGCACAGATACGCAGTATTTT	CASRVTGGTDTQYF
-	TRBV7-3	TRBD1	16	TRBJ2-1	TGTGCCAGCAGCTCACGACAGGGCAGCTCCTACAATGAGCAGTTCTTC	CASSSRQGSSYNEQFF
once	TRBV7-2	-	12	TRBJ2-5	TGTGCCAGCACGTTAAACGAGGAGACCCAGTACTTC	CASTLNEETQYF
-	TRBV6-5	-	15	TRBJ2-2	TGTGCCAGCAGTTACGCCTCGACACCCACCGGGGAGCTGTTTTTT	CASSYASTPTGELFF
-	TRBV30	-	13	TRBJ2-7	TGTGCCTGGAGTTCCGGACAGAACTACGAGCAGTACTTC	CAWSSGQNYEQYF
few	TRBV7-2	TRBD1	15	TRBJ1-2	TGTGCCAGCAGCTTAGAGACAGGGTTCGTCTATGGCTACACCTTC	CASSLETGFVYGYTF
-	TRBV6-4	TRBD1	16	TRBJ1-4	TGTGCCAGCAGTGACCGCTCGGGCAGGGGGCATGAAAAACTGTTTTTT	CASSDRSGRGHEKLFF
-	TRBV7-8	-	17	TRBJ1-6	TGTGCCAGCAGCTTAGCGGGGGCAGGTGATCCTAATTCACCCCTCCACTTT	CASSLAGAGDPNSPLHF
-	TRBV9	TRBD1	14	TRBJ2-7	TGTGCCAGCAGCGTAGGGGACAGCTCCTACGAGCAGTACTTC	CASSVGDSSYEQYF
-	TRBV5-1	TRBD1	17	TRBJ2-3	TGCGCCAGCAGCTTGGTAAGCAGGACAGGGGTCCCAGATACGCAGTATTTT	CASSLVSRTGVPDTQYF
-	TRBV9	TRBD1	13	TRBJ2-1	TGTGCCAGCAGCACTCAGGGGGTCAATGAGCAGTTCTTC	CASSTQGVNEQFF